The T cell receptor (beta chain) described here comes from a study of CD8+CD57+ T cells in acquired aplastic anemia. For the study at large: Across the sorted CD4+ and CD8+ cells, DNA amounts averaged 3.2 ug. Healthy donors yielded 9 million to 14 million CD4+ cell reads on average. Findings and limits, study-wide: Common to patients and controls were roughly 30 CD8+ CDR3 sequences.

CDR1 is GTSNPN, CDR2 SVGIG, per germline (reference sequence). The CDR3 has 11 amino acids. V lost 0 bases and J 3 bases, leaving 2 bases between the germline ends. This clonotype was counted ten times or more. Its target is unknown. It was genomic DNA that served as the template for profiling TCR beta VDJ and CDR3. MiXCR, run by TCRdb on the reads, gives a single entry per CDR3 protein. Among about 110,000 distinct CDR3 sequences listed, 51% were seen once. The receptor's source is a human donor in good health, serving as a control. What was sequenced was sorted CD4+, CD8+, or CD8+CD57+ T cells (not recorded which) from PBMCs. V usage is TRBV30 and J usage is TRBJ1-1; no firm D call. CDR3 sequence: CAWSVDTEAFF. CDR3 nucleotide sequence: TGTGCCTGGAGTGTAGACACTGAAGCTTTCTTT.